The following is a TCR beta chain sequence with its context. As yet, its antigen is unknown. Assay used: immunoSEQ multiplex PCR; TCRdb lists only in-frame clones, some missing. Here the sample spans about 160,000 clones, 90% being singletons. Germline lookup yields CDR1 SNHLY and CDR2 FYNNEI. This CDR3 region has 13 residues. Trimming left V 7 bases short and J 3 bases short, with 13 bases between. This record comes from a study of T cell responses to AZD1222 COVID-19 vaccine. The study, taken as a whole, reports: Regions 160-218 and 743-854 dominated among vaccine-associated CD4 TCRs spanning spike. Seropositive status at baseline applied to only a handful of AZD1222 recipients.

The source of this sequence is an adult who received the AZD1222 COVID-19 vaccine. This specimen was peripheral blood, taken 28 days after the second AZD1222 dose. The J gene is TRBJ2-7, the V gene TRBV2, with D unclear. CDR3 protein: CASTASHYYEQYF. DNA for the CDR3: TGTGCCAGCACGGCGAGCCACTACTACGAGCAGTACTTC.